One and the same sample provided the 20 T cell receptor beta chains below, sequenced in a study of monozygotic twins with inflammatory bowel disease (dated by TCRdb to the late 2010s). The library came from 5' RACE. The listed sequencing device is Illumina HiSeq 2500. With the reads reprocessed by TCRdb, a single entry stands for each CDR3 protein sequence and no DNA is reported. The record for this sample contains approximately 100,000 distinct CDR3 sequences. The ten most abundant clones make up around 12% of the sample. The specimen was blood. These receptors were taken from a human donor with ulcerative colitis or Crohn's disease, or a healthy co-twin of an affected twin (not recorded which).

The chain carries TRBV6-1 and TRBJ2-1; TCRdb's assignment of TRBD2 cannot be checked, as there is no DNA. Germline V lookup: CDR1 MNHNS, CDR2 SASEGT. The CDR3 is 16 amino acids. This chain's CDR3 is CASSGLLAETYNEQFF.

The CDR3 spells CASSQLSNNEQFF. The chain couples TRBV4-3 to TRBJ2-1; with no DNA, the TCRdb D assignment of TRBD1 cannot be verified. There are 13 residues in the CDR3. In germline, CDR1 is LGHNA, CDR2 YSLEER.

The V and J genes are TRBV28 and TRBJ2-3; TCRdb outputs TRBD1, but without DNA this stays unchecked. This CDR3 region has 16 residues. Germline V lookup: CDR1 MDHEN, CDR2 SYDVKM. The CDR3 region is CASSLRQTRRTDTQYF.

This CDR3 is CASSKLQGSHNSPLHF. This chain links TRBV5-1 with TRBJ1-6; TCRdb proposes TRBD1, but this gene call is untestable without DNA. Germline V CDR1 and CDR2: SGHRS, YFSETQ. This CDR3 is built from 16 residues.

The rearrangement uses TRBV9 and TRBJ1-2; the D call from TCRdb, TRBD1, cannot be confirmed without DNA. Germline V gene sequence: CDR1 SGDLS, CDR2 YYNGEE. The length of the CDR3 is 18 residues. CDR3 region: CASSLNPGTVGKENGYTF. The full variable domain, with the rest looked up from reference TRBV9 and TRBJ1-2, is DSGVTQTPKHLITATGQRVTLRCSPRSGDLSVYWYQQSLDQGLQFLIQYYNGEERAKGNILERFSAQQFPDLHSELNLSSLELGDSALYFCASSLNPGTVGKENGYTFGSGTRLTVV.

CDR3 sequence reads: CSARTQETQYF. V is TRBV20-1 and J is TRBJ2-5. The CDR3 contains 11 residues. CDR1 and CDR2 (germline): DFQATT, SNEGSKA (reference sequence).

V usage is TRBV5-1 and J usage is TRBJ2-5. Looked up from germline, CDR1 is SGHRS and CDR2 is YFSETQ. This CDR3 has 12 amino acids. The CDR3 reads CASSFGEETQYF.

The chain recombines TRBV5-1 with TRBJ2-7; TCRdb returns TRBD1, unconfirmable since there is no DNA. CDR3 length: 14 amino acids. Germline V gives CDR1 SGHRS, CDR2 YFSETQ. The CDR3 spells CASIRGAPSYEQYF.

The CDR3 is CASSSGLAGVIEQYF. The gene calls are TRBV7-2 and TRBJ2-7; the D call from TCRdb, TRBD2, cannot be confirmed without DNA. The CDR3 consists of 15 residues. Germline loops: CDR1 SGHTA, CDR2 FQGNSA. Supplemented by reference TRBV7-2 and TRBJ2-7, the full variable domain reads GAGVSQSPSNKVTEKGKDVELRCDPISGHTALYWYRQSLGQGLEFLIYFQGNSAPDKSGLPSDRFSAERTGGSVSTLTIQRTQQEDSAVYLCASSSGLAGVIEQYFGPGTRLTVT.

The chain combines TRBV7-8 with TRBJ1-1; no DNA is available, so the TRBD1 call from TCRdb remains unchecked. Germline CDR1 and CDR2: SGHVS and FQNEAQ. The CDR3 consists of 15 residues. The CDR3 loop is CASRRGQGFYTEAFF.

The chain recombines TRBV6-5 with TRBJ2-3. CDR1 is MNHEY, CDR2 SVGAGI, per germline. The CDR3 is made up of 15 amino acids. CDR3 amino acids: CASSYRLTSTDTQYF.

The J gene is TRBJ2-3, the V gene TRBV6-4; the TRBD2 assignment by TCRdb is unverifiable without DNA. Germline V gene lookup returns CDR1 MRHNA and CDR2 SNTAGT. The CDR3 has 13 amino acids. The CDR3 sequence is CASSEIGSGPLYF.

The rearrangement links TRBV27 to TRBJ2-5; lacking DNA, the TRBD1 call made by TCRdb goes unchecked. The CDR3 is 14 amino acids. Germline loops: CDR1 MNHEY, CDR2 SMNVEV (reference sequence). The CDR3 protein is CASSRPGGQETQYF.

The V and J genes are TRBV12-3 or TRBV12-4 and TRBJ1-4; TCRdb indicates TRBD1, and absent DNA this call remains unverified. The CDR3 length is 16 residues. CDR3 loop: CASSSDREETNEKLFF.

This chain uses TRBV6-2 or TRBV6-3 with TRBJ1-1; TCRdb reports TRBD1, a call that lacks DNA to check it against. CDR1 and CDR2 from the germline V gene are MNHEY and SVGEGT. CDR3 length equals 13 residues. CDR3 residues: CASSWDRDTEAFF.

CDR3 in amino acids: CSATNRQGVTEAFF. The rearrangement uses TRBV20-1 and TRBJ1-1; TCRdb reports TRBD1, a call that lacks DNA to check it against. The CDR3 extends over 14 amino acids. Germline CDR1 reads DFQATT; CDR2 reads SNEGSKA (reference sequence).

This chain connects TRBV25-1 to TRBJ2-1; the D call from TCRdb, TRBD1, cannot be confirmed without DNA. The germline CDR1 and CDR2 sequences are MGHDK and SYGVNS. The CDR3 is made up of 14 amino acids. CDR3 sequence: CASVGSGDVNEQFF.

CDR3 protein: CASSLAPGQADPLGTEAFF. The V call is TRBV5-1, the J call TRBJ1-1; TCRdb names TRBD1, which stays unverified in the absence of DNA. Looked up from germline, CDR1 is SGHRS and CDR2 is YFSETQ. The CDR3 has 19 residues.

J is TRBJ2-2 and V is TRBV5-1; with no DNA, the TCRdb D assignment of TRBD1 cannot be verified. Germline V gives CDR1 SGHRS, CDR2 YFSETQ. The CDR3 consists of 16 residues. CDR3 amino acids: CASSLAGTVYTGELFF.

The V gene is TRBV29-1, the J gene TRBJ2-3; the TCRdb call, TRBD2, lacks DNA for checking. Germline V gene lookup returns CDR1 SQVTM and CDR2 ANQGSEA. CDR3 length equals 16 residues. The CDR3 here is CSFPAASGLDTDTQYF.